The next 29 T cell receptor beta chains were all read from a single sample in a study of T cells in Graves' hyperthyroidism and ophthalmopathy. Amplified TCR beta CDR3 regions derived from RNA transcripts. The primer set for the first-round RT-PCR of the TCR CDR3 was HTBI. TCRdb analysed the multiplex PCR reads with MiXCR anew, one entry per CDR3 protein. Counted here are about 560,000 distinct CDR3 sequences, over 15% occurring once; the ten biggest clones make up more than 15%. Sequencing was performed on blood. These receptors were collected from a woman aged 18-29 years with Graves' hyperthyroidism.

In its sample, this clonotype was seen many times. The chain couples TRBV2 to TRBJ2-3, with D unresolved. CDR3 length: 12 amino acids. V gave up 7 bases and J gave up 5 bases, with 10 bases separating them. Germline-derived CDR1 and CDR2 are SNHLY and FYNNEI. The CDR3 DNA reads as TGTGCCAGCACAGATGGTAGAGATACGCAGTATTTT. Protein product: CASTDGRDTQYF.

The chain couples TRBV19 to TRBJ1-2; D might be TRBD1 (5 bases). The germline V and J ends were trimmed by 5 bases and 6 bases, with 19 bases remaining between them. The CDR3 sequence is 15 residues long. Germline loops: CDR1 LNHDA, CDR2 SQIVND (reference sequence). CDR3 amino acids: CASSGTYPNYDGYTF. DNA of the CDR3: TGTGCCAGTAGTGGGACTTACCCGAATTACGATGGCTACACCTTC. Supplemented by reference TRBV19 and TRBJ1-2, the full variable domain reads DGGITQSPKYLFRKEGQNVTLSCEQNLNHDAMYWYRQDPGQGLRLIYYSQIVNDFQKGDIAEGYSVSREKKESFPLTVTSAQKNPTAFYLCASSGTYPNYDGYTFGSGTRLTVV.

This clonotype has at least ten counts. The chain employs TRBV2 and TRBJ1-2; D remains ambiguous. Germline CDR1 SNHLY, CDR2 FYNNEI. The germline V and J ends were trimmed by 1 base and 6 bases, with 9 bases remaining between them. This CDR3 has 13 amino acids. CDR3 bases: TGTGCCAGCAGTGAAGTTTGGCCAGATGGCTACACCTTC. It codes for CASSEVWPDGYTF.

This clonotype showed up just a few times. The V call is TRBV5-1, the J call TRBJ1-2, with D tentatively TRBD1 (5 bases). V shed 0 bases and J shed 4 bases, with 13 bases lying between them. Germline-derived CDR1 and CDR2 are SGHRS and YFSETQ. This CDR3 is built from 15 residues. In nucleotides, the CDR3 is TGCGCCAGCAGCTTGGAGCCGGGCCAGGGCTATGGCTACACCTTC. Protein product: CASSLEPGQGYGYTF.

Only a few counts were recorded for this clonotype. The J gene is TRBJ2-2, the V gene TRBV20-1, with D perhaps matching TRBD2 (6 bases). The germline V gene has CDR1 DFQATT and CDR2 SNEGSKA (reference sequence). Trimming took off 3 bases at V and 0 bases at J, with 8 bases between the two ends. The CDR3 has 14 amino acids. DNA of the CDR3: TGCAGTGCTAGTTCGGGAGCGAACACCGGGGAGCTGTTTTTT. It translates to CSASSGANTGELFF.

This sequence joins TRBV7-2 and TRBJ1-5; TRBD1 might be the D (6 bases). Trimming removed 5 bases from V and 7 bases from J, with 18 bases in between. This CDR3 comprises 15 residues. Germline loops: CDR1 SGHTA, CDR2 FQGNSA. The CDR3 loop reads CASSPKWGAGQPQHF. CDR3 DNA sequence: TGTGCCAGCAGCCCTAAATGGGGGGCAGGGCAGCCCCAGCATTTT.

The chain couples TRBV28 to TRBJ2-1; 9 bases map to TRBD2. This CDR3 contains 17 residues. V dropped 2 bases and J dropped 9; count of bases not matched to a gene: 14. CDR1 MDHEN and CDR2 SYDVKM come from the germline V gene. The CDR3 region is CASSLPGTGGRASEQFF. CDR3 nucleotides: TGTGCCAGCAGTTTACCCGGGACTGGCGGGAGGGCAAGTGAGCAGTTCTTC.

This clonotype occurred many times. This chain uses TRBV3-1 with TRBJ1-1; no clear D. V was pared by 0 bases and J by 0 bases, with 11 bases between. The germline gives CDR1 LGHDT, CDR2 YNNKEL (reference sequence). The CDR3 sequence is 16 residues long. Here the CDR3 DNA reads TGTGCCAGCAGCCAAGACCAGTCCGCCTTGAACACTGAAGCTTTCTTT. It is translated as CASSQDQSALNTEAFF.

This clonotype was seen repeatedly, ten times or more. The CDR3: CSATTGSADTQYF. The CDR3 DNA reads as TGCAGTGCGACGACAGGGAGCGCAGATACGCAGTATTTT. The V gene is TRBV20-1, the J gene TRBJ2-3; 7 nucleotides align to TRBD1. V lost 6 bases, J lost 4 bases, and 7 bases stayed unmatched. The CDR3 has 13 amino acids. Germline V gives CDR1 DFQATT, CDR2 SNEGSKA (reference sequence).

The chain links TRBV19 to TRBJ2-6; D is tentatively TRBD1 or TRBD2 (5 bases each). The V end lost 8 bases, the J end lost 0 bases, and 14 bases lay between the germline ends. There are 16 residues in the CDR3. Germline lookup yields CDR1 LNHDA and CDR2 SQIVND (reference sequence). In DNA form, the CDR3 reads TGTGCCAGTCAGCCTTGGGGGATCTCTGGGGCCAACGTCCTGACTTTC. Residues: CASQPWGISGANVLTF.

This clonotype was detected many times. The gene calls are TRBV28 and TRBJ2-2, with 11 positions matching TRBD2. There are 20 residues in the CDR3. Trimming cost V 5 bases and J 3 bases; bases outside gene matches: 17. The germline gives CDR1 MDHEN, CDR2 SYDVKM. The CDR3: CASSPRLAGPSMRDTGELFF. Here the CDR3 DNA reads TGTGCCAGCAGTCCCCGACTAGCGGGACCTTCTATGCGGGACACCGGGGAGCTGTTTTTT.

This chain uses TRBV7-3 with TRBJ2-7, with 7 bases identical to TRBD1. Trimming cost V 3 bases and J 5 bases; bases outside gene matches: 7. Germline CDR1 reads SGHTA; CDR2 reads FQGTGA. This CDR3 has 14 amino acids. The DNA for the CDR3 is TGTGCCAGCAGCTTGACAGACAGGGAAGACGAGCAGTACTTC. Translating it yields CASSLTDREDEQYF. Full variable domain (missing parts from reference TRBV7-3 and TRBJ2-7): GAGVSQTPSNKVTEKGKYVELRCDPISGHTALYWYRQSLGQGPEFLIYFQGTGAADDSGLPNDRFFAVRPEGSVSTLKIQRTERGDSAVYLCASSLTDREDEQYFGPGTRLTVT.

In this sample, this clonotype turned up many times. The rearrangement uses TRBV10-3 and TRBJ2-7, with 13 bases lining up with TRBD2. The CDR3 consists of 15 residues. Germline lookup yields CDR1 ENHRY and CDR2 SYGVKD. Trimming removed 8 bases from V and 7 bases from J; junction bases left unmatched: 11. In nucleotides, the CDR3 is TGTGCCATCGGCCGGGGCGGACTAGCGGGAGATGAGCAGTACTTC. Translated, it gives CAIGRGGLAGDEQYF.

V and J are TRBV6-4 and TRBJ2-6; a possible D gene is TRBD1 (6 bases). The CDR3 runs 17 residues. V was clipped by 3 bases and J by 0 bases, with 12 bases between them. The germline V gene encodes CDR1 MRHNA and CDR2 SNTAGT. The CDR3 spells CASSDGDTRSGANVLTF. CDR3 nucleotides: TGTGCCAGCAGTGATGGGGACACCCGCTCTGGGGCCAACGTCCTGACTTTC.

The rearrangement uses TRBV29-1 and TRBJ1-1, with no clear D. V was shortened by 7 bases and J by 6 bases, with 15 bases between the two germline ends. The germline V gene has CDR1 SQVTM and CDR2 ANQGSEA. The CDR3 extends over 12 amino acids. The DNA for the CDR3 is TGCAGCGCTGGGGAGGGAGGGCCTGAAGCTTTCTTT. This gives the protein CSAGEGGPEAFF.

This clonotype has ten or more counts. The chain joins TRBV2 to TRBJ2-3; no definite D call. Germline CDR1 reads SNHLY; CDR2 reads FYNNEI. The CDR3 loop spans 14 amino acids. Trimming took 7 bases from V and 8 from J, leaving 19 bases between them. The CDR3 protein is CASMSGPPPGTQYF. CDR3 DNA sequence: TGTGCCAGCATGTCGGGTCCCCCGCCGGGTACGCAGTATTTT.

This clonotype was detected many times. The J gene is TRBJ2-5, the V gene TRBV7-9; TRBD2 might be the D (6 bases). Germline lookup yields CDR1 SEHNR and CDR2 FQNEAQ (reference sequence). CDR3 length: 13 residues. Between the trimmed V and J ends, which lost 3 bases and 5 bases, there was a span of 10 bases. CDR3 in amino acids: CASSFGGWETQYF. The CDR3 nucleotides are TGTGCCAGCAGCTTCGGGGGATGGGAGACCCAGTACTTC.

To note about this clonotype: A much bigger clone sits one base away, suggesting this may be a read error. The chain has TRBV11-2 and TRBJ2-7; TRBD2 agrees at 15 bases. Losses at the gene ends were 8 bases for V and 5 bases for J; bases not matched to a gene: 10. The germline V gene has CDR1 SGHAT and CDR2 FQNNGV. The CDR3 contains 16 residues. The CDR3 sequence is CASGTGTSGRINEQYF. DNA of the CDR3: TGTGCCAGCGGCACCGGGACTAGCGGGAGGATCAACGAGCAGTACTTC. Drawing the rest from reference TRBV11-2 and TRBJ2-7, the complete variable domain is EAGVAQSPRYKIIEKRQSVAFWCNPISGHATLYWYQQILGQGPKLLIQFQNNGVVDDSQLPKDRFSAERLKGVDSTLKIQPAKLEDSAVYLCASGTGTSGRINEQYFGPGTRLTVT.

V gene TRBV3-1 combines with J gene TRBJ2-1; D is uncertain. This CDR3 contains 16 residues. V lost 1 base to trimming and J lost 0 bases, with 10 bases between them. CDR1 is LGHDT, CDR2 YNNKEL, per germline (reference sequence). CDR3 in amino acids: CASSQVTKLSYNEQFF. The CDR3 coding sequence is TGTGCCAGCAGCCAAGTTACAAAACTCTCCTACAATGAGCAGTTCTTC.

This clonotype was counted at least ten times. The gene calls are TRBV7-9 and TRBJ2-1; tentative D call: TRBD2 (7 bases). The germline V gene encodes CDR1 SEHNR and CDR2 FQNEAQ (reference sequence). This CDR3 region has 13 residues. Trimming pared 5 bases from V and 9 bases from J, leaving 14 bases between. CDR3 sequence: CASSATGRGEQFF. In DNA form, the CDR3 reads TGTGCCAGCAGCGCAACAGGGAGGGGTGAGCAGTTCTTC.

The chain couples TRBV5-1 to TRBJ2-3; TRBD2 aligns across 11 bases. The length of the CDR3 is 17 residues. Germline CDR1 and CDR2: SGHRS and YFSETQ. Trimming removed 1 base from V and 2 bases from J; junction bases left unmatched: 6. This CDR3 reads CASSLFLAGGPTDTQYF. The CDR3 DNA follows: TGCGCCAGCAGCTTGTTCCTAGCGGGAGGACCCACAGATACGCAGTATTTT.

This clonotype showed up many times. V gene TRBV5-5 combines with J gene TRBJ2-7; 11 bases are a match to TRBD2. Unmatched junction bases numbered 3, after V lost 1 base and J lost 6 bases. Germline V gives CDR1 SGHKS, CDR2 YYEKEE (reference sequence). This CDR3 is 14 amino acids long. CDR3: CASSLYLAGGEQYF. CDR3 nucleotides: TGTGCCAGCAGCTTGTACCTAGCGGGAGGCGAGCAGTACTTC.

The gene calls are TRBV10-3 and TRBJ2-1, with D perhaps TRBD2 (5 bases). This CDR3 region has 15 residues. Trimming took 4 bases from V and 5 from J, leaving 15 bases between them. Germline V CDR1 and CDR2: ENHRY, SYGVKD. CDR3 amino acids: CAISGAGLYDNEQFF. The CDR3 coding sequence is TGTGCCATCAGTGGGGCAGGACTTTATGACAATGAGCAGTTCTTC.

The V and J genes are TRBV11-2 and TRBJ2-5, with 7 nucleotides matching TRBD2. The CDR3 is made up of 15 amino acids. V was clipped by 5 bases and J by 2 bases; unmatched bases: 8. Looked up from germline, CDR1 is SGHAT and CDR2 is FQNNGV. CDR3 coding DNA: TGTGCCAGCAGCCCCCGGGAAGCGGGACAAGAGACCCAGTACTTC. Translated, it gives CASSPREAGQETQYF.

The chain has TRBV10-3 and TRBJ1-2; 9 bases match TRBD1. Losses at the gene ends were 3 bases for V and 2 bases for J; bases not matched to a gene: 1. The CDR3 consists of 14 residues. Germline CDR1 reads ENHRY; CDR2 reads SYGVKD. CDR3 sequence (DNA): TGTGCCATCAGTGAAGGGACAGGGAACTATGGCTACACCTTC. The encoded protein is CAISEGTGNYGYTF.

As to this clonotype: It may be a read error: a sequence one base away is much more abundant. DNA of the CDR3: TGTGCCAGCAGCTCAGTAGCGGAGATCAATGAGCAGTTCTTC. It specifies CASSSVAEINEQFF. This chain joins TRBV11-2 and TRBJ2-1, with D perhaps matching TRBD2 (6 bases). CDR3 length: 14 amino acids. V was pared by 4 bases and J by 6 bases, with 13 bases between. Germline-derived CDR1 and CDR2 are SGHAT and FQNNGV.

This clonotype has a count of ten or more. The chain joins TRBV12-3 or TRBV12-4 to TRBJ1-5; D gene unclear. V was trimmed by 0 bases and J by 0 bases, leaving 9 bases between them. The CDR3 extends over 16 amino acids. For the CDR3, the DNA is TGTGCCAGCAGTTTAGCGCGTCAGTATAGCAATCAGCCCCAGCATTTT. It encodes CASSLARQYSNQPQHF.

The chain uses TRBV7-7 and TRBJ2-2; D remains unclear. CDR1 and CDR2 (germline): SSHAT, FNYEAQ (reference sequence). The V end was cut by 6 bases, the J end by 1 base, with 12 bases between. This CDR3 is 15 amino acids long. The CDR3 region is CASSSLGGNTGELFF. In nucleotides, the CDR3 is TGTGCCAGCAGTTCGTTAGGCGGGAACACCGGGGAGCTGTTTTTT.

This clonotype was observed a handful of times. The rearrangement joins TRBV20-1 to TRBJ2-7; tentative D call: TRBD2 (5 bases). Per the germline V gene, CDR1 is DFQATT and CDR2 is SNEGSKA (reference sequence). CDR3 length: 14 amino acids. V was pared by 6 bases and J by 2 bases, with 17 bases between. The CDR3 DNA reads TGCAGTGCCCGACCAGGTAGCGAGACCTACGAGCAGTACTTC. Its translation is CSARPGSETYEQYF.